The rows below give T cell receptor beta chains drawn from one sample of a study of blood T cells in healthy people across ages. Via MiXCR, TCRdb re-called the 5' RACE reads, giving one row per CDR3 protein. The sample holds hundreds of thousands of distinct CDR3 sequences; under 45% are singletons and the top ten take around 18%. Input material: blood. These receptors were obtained from a man in his 60s in good health. The CDR3 runs from the conserved cysteine through the conserved F or W. A D gene is named only where the DNA matches it firmly. Clone size is stated in some rows and not others, as once, few, many or a class when expanded.

clone_size,d_call,j_call,v_call,cdr3_length,cdr3_nt,cdr3_aa
few,NA,TRBJ2-6,TRBV6-6,16,TGTGCCAGCAGTATAACTTTGCTGACTGGGGCCAACGTCCTGACTTTC,CASSITLLTGANVLTF
few,TRBD1,TRBJ1-2,TRBV6-2/TRBV6-3,16,TGTGCCAGCAGTTTAAACCGGGACAGGGTATTGAGCGGCTACACCTTC,CASSLNRDRVLSGYTF
NA,TRBD1,TRBJ2-5,TRBV9,16,TGTGCCAGCAGCAACTATGGGGACAGGGCTCCCAATGAGCAGTACTTC,CASSNYGDRAPNEQYF
few,NA,TRBJ1-2,TRBV28,12,TGTGCCAGCGAGGACGGGCGCTATGGCTACACCTTC,CASEDGRYGYTF
NA,NA,TRBJ1-1,TRBV6-5,20,TGTGCCAGCAGTTACTCGATGGTCCAGATTTCCGGGACCGGGAACACTGAAGCTTTCTTT,CASSYSMVQISGTGNTEAFF
few,TRBD1,TRBJ2-6,TRBV24-1,19,TGTGCCACCAGTGATCCCCCGGGACAGGGCCAAACTGGGGCCAACGTCCTGACTTTC,CATSDPPGQGQTGANVLTF
NA,NA,TRBJ1-1,TRBV28,15,TGTGCCAGCAGCTCTATTGGGGACATGAACACTGAAGCTTTCTTT,CASSSIGDMNTEAFF
NA,TRBD2,TRBJ2-1,TRBV30,15,TGTGCCTGGAGGTTGGCTAGCGGCCTTAACAATGAGCAGTTCTTC,CAWRLASGLNNEQFF
NA,NA,TRBJ2-1,TRBV2,14,TGTGCCAGCGGTTCGAGGGGCGAGGACAATGAGCAGTTCTTC,CASGSRGEDNEQFF
NA,NA,TRBJ2-7,TRBV6-2/TRBV6-3,14,TGTGCCAGCAGTTGGCAAACTCTGGCCTACGAGCAGTACTTC,CASSWQTLAYEQYF
few,NA,TRBJ2-5,TRBV29-1,12,TGCAGCGTCGGGGGGCCCCAAGAGACCCAGTACTTC,CSVGGPQETQYF
NA,NA,TRBJ1-2,TRBV6-1,11,TGTGCCAGCAGTGCCGGGAATGGCTACACCTTC,CASSAGNGYTF
NA,NA,TRBJ2-3,TRBV11-3,14,TGTGCCAGCAAAGACAGGAAGAGCACAGATACGCAGTATTTT,CASKDRKSTDTQYF
NA,NA,TRBJ2-1,TRBV4-3,13,TGCGCCAGCAGCCAAGATCGTCCAGGGACCCAGTTCTTC,CASSQDRPGTQFF
NA,NA,TRBJ2-6,TRBV5-1,15,TGCGCCAGCAGTCCCATCGGCGGCGGGGCCAACGTCCTGACTTTC,CASSPIGGGANVLTF
NA,NA,TRBJ2-3,TRBV10-3,15,TGTGCCATCAGTGAAGCTGTGGAGTACACAGATACGCAGTATTTT,CAISEAVEYTDTQYF
NA,TRBD1,TRBJ1-1,TRBV12-3/TRBV12-4,16,TGTGCCAGCAGGAGGGGGCTACTTCCGACGAACACTGAAGCTTTCTTT,CASRRGLLPTNTEAFF
NA,NA,TRBJ1-4,TRBV5-1,15,TGCGCCAGCAGACCCACCGCGGAAAGGAGTGAAAAACTGTTTTTT,CASRPTAERSEKLFF
NA,TRBD2,TRBJ2-1,TRBV5-8,14,TGTGCCAGTCTTTGGGGAGGGGCCCCACATGAGCAGTTCTTC,CASLWGGAPHEQFF
NA,NA,TRBJ1-1,TRBV5-1,15,TGCGCCAGCAGCTTGAATCCTGCAATGAACACTGAAGCTTTCTTT,CASSLNPAMNTEAFF
NA,NA,TRBJ2-1,TRBV12-3/TRBV12-4,13,TGTGCCAGCAGTTACGGACGGCTCTATGAGCAGTTCTTC,CASSYGRLYEQFF
NA,NA,TRBJ2-1,TRBV10-3,13,TGTGCCATCAGTGTAGGCGCGAGCAATGAGCAGTTCTTC,CAISVGASNEQFF
few,NA,TRBJ2-4,TRBV20-1,14,TGCAGTGCTAGAGTGGAGGGATCCAAAAACATTCAGTACTTC,CSARVEGSKNIQYF
few,NA,TRBJ2-5,TRBV27,15,TGTGCCAGCAGTTTAATAGGATACTTAGGAGAGACCCAGTACTTC,CASSLIGYLGETQYF
few,NA,TRBJ2-7,TRBV6-6,11,TGTGCCAGCAGTAACAGAGACGAGCAGTACTTC,CASSNRDEQYF
few,NA,TRBJ2-3,TRBV12-3/TRBV12-4,14,TGTGCCAGCAGCCGGGGGACGAACACAGATACGCAGTATTTT,CASSRGTNTDTQYF
NA,NA,TRBJ1-5,TRBV6-1,14,TGTGCCAGCAGTGCCGGACAGTTTAATCAGCCCCAGCATTTT,CASSAGQFNQPQHF
NA,TRBD2,TRBJ2-1,TRBV5-1,14,TGCGCCAGCAGCTTGACTAGCGGTGTCGATGAGCAGTTCTTC,CASSLTSGVDEQFF
NA,TRBD1,TRBJ2-7,TRBV20-1,14,TGCAGTGCTAAGCTTGGCAGGGGGCCGGACGAGCAGTACTTC,CSAKLGRGPDEQYF
few,TRBD2,TRBJ2-7,TRBV4-1,16,TGCGCCAGCAGCCCCTCAACTAGCGGGGGGGGATACGAGCAGTACTTC,CASSPSTSGGGYEQYF
NA,TRBD1,TRBJ1-1,TRBV2,13,TGTGCCAGCAGGGGACAGATGCACACTGAAGCTTTCTTT,CASRGQMHTEAFF
NA,NA,TRBJ1-2,TRBV20-1,14,TGCAGTGCTAGTAGGGGGGGCGCTCCTAAGGGCTACACCTTC,CSASRGGAPKGYTF
NA,NA,TRBJ1-1,TRBV12-3/TRBV12-4,13,TGTGCCAGCAGTTTATGGGCGCCAACTGAAGCTTTCTTT,CASSLWAPTEAFF
NA,NA,TRBJ2-7,TRBV20-1,13,TGCAGTGCTAGAGGGGTGAGCTCCTACGAGCGGTACTTC,CSARGVSSYERYF
many,TRBD1,TRBJ2-1,TRBV10-3,14,TGTGCCACCGAAGGGGGGACAGGGGTCAATGAGCAGTTCTTC,CATEGGTGVNEQFF
NA,TRBD1,TRBJ2-5,TRBV7-6,19,TGTGCCAGCAGCAATAACCCAAGGACAGGGGGAAGCCATGGACAGACCCAGTACTTC,CASSNNPRTGGSHGQTQYF
NA,TRBD1,TRBJ2-3,TRBV12-3/TRBV12-4,12,TGTGCCAGCAGTAGCCGGACAGGTGGGCAGTATTTT,CASSSRTGGQYF
NA,TRBD1,TRBJ1-1,TRBV29-1,15,TGCAGCAATTTACTTGAGGACAGGGGAAACACTGAAGCTTTCTTT,CSNLLEDRGNTEAFF
many,TRBD1,TRBJ2-1,TRBV12-3/TRBV12-4,15,TGTGCCAGCAGCGCCGGGACAGGGGGATACAATGAGCAGTTCTTC,CASSAGTGGYNEQFF
few,TRBD1,TRBJ1-2,TRBV6-5,14,TGTGCCAGCAGGACACTCGGGACAGGGTTCGGCTACACCTTC,CASRTLGTGFGYTF
NA,NA,TRBJ2-7,TRBV4-1,14,TGCGCCAGCTGCCCCCACTCGGTTTCCTACGAGCAGTACTTC,CASCPHSVSYEQYF
NA,NA,TRBJ2-1,TRBV7-2,15,TGTGCCAGCAGCTTTGGAGGGGGAGGCTACAATGAGCAGTTCTTC,CASSFGGGGYNEQFF
NA,TRBD1,TRBJ1-4,TRBV12-3/TRBV12-4,13,TGTGCCAGCAGCCTCGACAGGGCTGAAAAACTGTTTTTT,CASSLDRAEKLFF
few,TRBD1,TRBJ2-3,TRBV5-1,18,TGCGCCAGCAGCTTGGGATTGACAGGGACGGGCTACACAGATACGCAGTATTTT,CASSLGLTGTGYTDTQYF
few,TRBD2,TRBJ2-1,TRBV4-3,18,TGCGCCAGCAGCCAAGAATCTCGAGCGGGGGGATCCTACAATGAGCAGTTCTTC,CASSQESRAGGSYNEQFF
few,NA,TRBJ2-5,TRBV7-9,11,TGTGCCAGCAGCCCCGACTGGGCCCAGTACTTC,CASSPDWAQYF
few,TRBD1,TRBJ2-3,TRBV19,13,TGTGCCAAGACAGGGACGGGCACAGATACGCAGTATTTT,CAKTGTGTDTQYF
NA,NA,TRBJ1-2,TRBV6-2/TRBV6-3,14,TGTGCCAGCAGTACCGGACAGCTGATCTATGGCTACACCTTC,CASSTGQLIYGYTF
NA,TRBD1,TRBJ2-5,TRBV19,16,TGTGCCAGTAGTCCTAGGGGGACAGGGGGCCTTGAGACCCAGTACTTC,CASSPRGTGGLETQYF
NA,NA,TRBJ1-1,TRBV7-9,15,TGTGCCAGCAGCTTAATCCCAGGGCACGACACTGAAGCTTTCTTT,CASSLIPGHDTEAFF